This TCR beta chain was identified in a study of spatial heterogeneity in lung cancer. Overall study: Within raw reads, each unique TCR and UMI combination appeared on average more than ten times.

Study-level results: Ubiquitous, expanded tumor-derived TCRs were more frequently observed in blood at resection than at follow-up.

Each molecule of TCR cDNA was tagged with one unique molecular identifier. TCRdb re-called the 5' RACE reads through MiXCR, storing one row per CDR3 protein. The profile shows more than 45,000 distinct CDR3 sequences, under 6% of them singletons. V lost 1 base, J lost 6 bases, and 0 bases lay in between. CDR1 is MNHNS and CDR2 is SASEGT in the germline V gene. The CDR3 totals 10 residues. Regarding time point: sample taken at primary tumor resection. Sequencing of whole RNA from tumor, nontumor lung or frozen PBMC involved no sorting. At least ten counts were recorded for this clonotype. Its specificity is unknown.

The chain links TRBV6-1 to TRBJ2-5; D ambiguous. The source was PBMCs, collected at surgery. The receptor was isolated from a male donor with early-stage non-small cell lung cancer. CDR3 coding DNA: TGTGCCAGCAGTGAAGAGACCCAGTACTTC. Translated, it gives CASSEETQYF.